Shown below are 14 T cell receptor beta chains from a single sample sequenced in a study of T cells in Graves' hyperthyroidism and ophthalmopathy. Amplification yielded TCR beta CDR3 regions, with RNA transcripts as the source. The primer set for the first-round RT-PCR of the TCR CDR3 was HTBI. TCRdb itself ran the multiplex PCR reads through MiXCR, one entry per CDR3 protein. The sample lists some 350,000 distinct CDR3 sequences; about 20% were seen once. The sample taken for sequencing was blood. These TCRs come from a young woman with Graves' hyperthyroidism.

This clonotype has ten or more counts. This sequence joins TRBV10-2 and TRBJ1-2; D is undetermined. V was clipped by 7 bases and J by 0 bases, with 15 bases between them. The V gene's germline CDR1 is WSHSY and CDR2 SAAADI. This CDR3 is built from 15 residues. The CDR3, as DNA: TGCGCCAGCAATCCCCTCGGACCAGCTAACTATGGCTACACCTTC. This codes for CASNPLGPANYGYTF.

To note about this clonotype: A read error may account for a junction end that differs from germline. This rearrangement joins TRBV2 to TRBJ2-4; TRBD1 matches 9 bases. Germline V gene data show CDR1 as SNHLY and CDR2 as FYNNEI. CDR3 length equals 14 residues. This chain's CDR3 is CASTLTGGKNIKYF. The CDR3 DNA follows: TGTGCCAGCACTTTAACAGGGGGCAAAAACATTAAGTACTTC.

This clonotype has a count of ten or more. This chain joins TRBV6-5 and TRBJ2-7; D is undetermined. Germline CDR1 and CDR2: MNHEY and SVGAGI. V lost 0 bases and J lost 4, with 19 bases in between. The CDR3 sequence is 17 residues long. This CDR3 reads CASSYSGSPLHLYEQYF. The DNA for the CDR3 is TGTGCCAGCAGTTACTCAGGCAGCCCCTTACACCTTTACGAGCAGTACTTC.

There are many counts of this clonotype. The chain carries TRBV5-1 and TRBJ2-4; D is possibly TRBD2 (5 bases). From germline, CDR1 is SGHRS and CDR2 YFSETQ. This CDR3 is 16 amino acids long. V dropped 4 bases and J dropped 2 bases, with 16 bases sitting between them. This chain's CDR3 is CASSLMSGETKNIQYF. For the CDR3, the DNA is TGCGCCAGCAGCCTAATGTCCGGGGAAACCAAAAACATTCAGTACTTC.

In this sample, this clonotype turned up many times. The genes are TRBV7-3 and TRBJ2-5, with 7 positions matching TRBD2. Germline CDR1 SGHTA, CDR2 FQGTGA. V was clipped by 5 bases and J by 0 bases; unmatched bases: 6. This CDR3 has 15 residues. The CDR3 nucleotides read TGTGCCAGCAGCCCGGGGAGGGCCTACCAAGAGACCCAGTACTTC. It translates to CASSPGRAYQETQYF.

This clonotype was counted only a few times. The chain joins TRBV29-1 to TRBJ2-7, with D possibly called TRBD1 or TRBD2 (5 bases each). With 5 bases removed from V and 7 bases from J, the gap between germline ends came to 18 bases. The CDR3 has 13 residues. CDR1 and CDR2 (germline): SQVTM, ANQGSEA. The CDR3 DNA follows: TGCAGCGTTCAGGGACGTCTCATGCGGGAGCAGTACTTC. Translation gives CSVQGRLMREQYF.

This clonotype has more than one count but fewer than ten. The chain combines TRBV4-1 with TRBJ1-1; 9 nucleotides align to TRBD1. This CDR3 region has 13 residues. CDR1 is MGHRA and CDR2 is YSYEKL in the germline V gene. V lost 2 bases and J lost 12; bases outside the gene matches: 7. The CDR3 DNA reads as TGCGCCAGCAGCCAACTCGGGACAGGGTTGTCTTTCTTT. Amino acids: CASSQLGTGLSFF.

The table lists this clonotype with many counts. V gene TRBV15 combines with J gene TRBJ1-4; no clear D. Looked up from germline, CDR1 is LNHNV and CDR2 is YYDKDF (reference sequence). With 0 bases removed from V and 12 bases from J, the gap between germline ends came to 11 bases. There are 13 residues in the CDR3. For the CDR3, the DNA is TGTGCCACCAGCAGAGATCTTCTCCAGGAACTGTTTTTT. Its protein is CATSRDLLQELFF.

Concerning this clonotype itself: Compared with germline, one end of the junction differs, possibly owing to a read error. The gene calls are TRBV6-5 and TRBJ1-2, with D unresolved. The germline gives CDR1 MNHEY, CDR2 SVGAGI. The CDR3 spans 13 residues. The CDR3 DNA follows: TGTGCCAGCATTTACCCTATTAGCTCTAGCTACACCTTC. Translation: CASIYPISSSYTF.

At least ten counts were recorded for this clonotype. The rearrangement uses TRBV12-3 or TRBV12-4 and TRBJ2-7, with 8 bases that match TRBD2. The CDR3 extends over 13 amino acids. The V and J ends lost 5 bases and 6 bases, in that order; junction bases with no gene match: 6. CDR3 sequence (DNA): TGTGCCAGCAGTGGGGGAGCGGGGGCCGAGCAGTACTTC. Amino acid sequence: CASSGGAGAEQYF.

The rearrangement joins TRBV2 to TRBJ2-4, with TRBD2 identical over 13 bases. Germline CDR1 is SNHLY and CDR2 is FYNNEI. The length of the CDR3 is 18 residues. V lost 6 bases and J lost 3; bases outside the gene matches: 11. The CDR3 is CASSLGTSGEDRKNIQYF. DNA for the CDR3: TGTGCCAGCAGCCTCGGGACTAGCGGGGAAGACCGCAAAAACATTCAGTACTTC.

This clonotype has a count of ten or more. V gene TRBV6-1 combines with J gene TRBJ2-7; D is possibly TRBD2 (7 bases). Germline loops: CDR1 MNHNS, CDR2 SASEGT. The V gene lost 7 bases and the J gene lost 2 bases, with 15 bases spanning the gap. This CDR3 has 14 residues. CDR3 DNA sequence: TGTGCCAGCACGGGGGGCCTCCTAACCTACGAGCAGTACTTC. This encodes CASTGGLLTYEQYF.

This clonotype was detected many times. The rearrangement links TRBV6-1 to TRBJ1-5, with D possibly being TRBD1 (5 bases). The CDR3 sequence is 15 residues long. V dropped 4 bases and J dropped 3 bases, with 13 bases sitting between them. Germline V gives CDR1 MNHNS, CDR2 SASEGT. DNA for the CDR3: TGTGCCAGCAGTGCTGTAAGGGGCGACAATCAGCCCCAGCATTTT. This encodes CASSAVRGDNQPQHF.

The chain combines TRBV27 with TRBJ1-1; 9 nucleotides agree with TRBD1. CDR1 and CDR2 from the germline V gene are MNHEY and SMNVEV (reference sequence). Unmatched junction bases numbered 8, after V lost 5 bases and J lost 1 base. The CDR3 runs to 16 residues. CDR3 protein: CASSRGQGWGNTEAFF. The DNA for the CDR3 is TGTGCCAGCAGTCGAGGACAGGGGTGGGGGAACACTGAAGCTTTCTTT.